One sample yielded the 7 T cell receptor beta chains listed below, sequenced in a study of blood T cell repertoires in COVID-19. Clones were sequenced by immunoSEQ multiplex PCR, and TCRdb holds only the in-frame ones, with some missing. The top ten clones hold more than 1% of a sample with around 160,000 clones, roughly 88% of them seen once. The sample was PBMCs or T cells enriched from blood (not recorded which). These receptors all come from a woman in her twenties or thirties with acute COVID-19.

The J gene is TRBJ1-2, the V gene TRBV27; TRBD1 matches 7 bases. The CDR3 extends over 17 amino acids. Germline CDR1 and CDR2: MNHEY and SMNVEV (reference sequence). V shed 0 bases and J 7 bases; nucleotides not matched to a gene: 14. DNA of the CDR3: TGTGCCAGCAGTTTATCTCCCTTCCTGACAGGGCGGCGTGGCTACACCTTC. Protein: CASSLSPFLTGRRGYTF.

The V gene is TRBV6-5, the J gene TRBJ2-7; perhaps TRBD2 as D (6 bases). CDR1 and CDR2 (germline): MNHEY, SVGAGI. V lost 6 bases and J lost 3, with 18 bases in between. The CDR3 loop spans 15 amino acids. The CDR3 DNA follows: TGTGCCAGCAGATCGGGACTGAGTACGGGCTACGAGCAGTACTTC. Its translation: CASRSGLSTGYEQYF.

The chain joins TRBV9 to TRBJ1-2, with D hard to call. The germline V gene encodes CDR1 SGDLS and CDR2 YYNGEE. Trimming stripped 3 bases from V and 2 bases from J, with 8 bases between. This CDR3 has 13 residues. CDR3 sequence reads: CASSAVQNYGYTF. The DNA of the CDR3 is TGTGCCAGCAGCGCCGTTCAGAACTATGGCTACACCTTC.

The chain couples TRBV7-8 to TRBJ2-2; 8 nucleotides align to TRBD1. Germline CDR1 reads SGHVS; CDR2 reads FQNEAQ. The CDR3 has 14 amino acids. Unmatched junction bases numbered 2, after V lost 4 bases and J lost 4 bases. CDR3 in DNA: TGTGCCAGCAGCTCCACAGGGGGCACCGGGGAGCTGTTTTTT. Its translation is CASSSTGGTGELFF. The full variable domain, its missing parts supplied by reference TRBV7-8 and TRBJ2-2, is GAGVSQSPRYKVAKRGQDVALRCDPISGHVSLFWYQQALGQGPEFLTYFQNEAQLDKSGLPSDRFFAERPEGSVSTLKIQRTQQEDSAVYLCASSSTGGTGELFFGEGSRLTVL.

This chain links TRBV10-3 with TRBJ1-2; 8 bases are shared with TRBD1. Germline CDR1 ENHRY, CDR2 SYGVKD. The CDR3 is 12 amino acids. V was clipped by 10 bases and J by 4 bases; unmatched bases: 5. CDR3 amino acids: CATDGQGYGYTF. In DNA, the CDR3 is TGTGCCACCGACGGACAGGGCTATGGCTACACCTTC.

The DNA for the CDR3 is TGTGCCATCAGTGGACACTTGAACACTGAAGCTTTCTTT. Its protein product is CAISGHLNTEAFF. The chain has TRBV10-3 and TRBJ1-1; D is unclear. Per the germline V gene, CDR1 is ENHRY and CDR2 is SYGVKD. The length of the CDR3 is 13 residues. The germline V and J ends were trimmed by 4 bases and 0 bases, with 6 bases remaining between them.

The chain uses TRBV6-4 and TRBJ2-1, with TRBD2 identical over 9 bases. This CDR3 comprises 15 residues. CDR1 is MRHNA and CDR2 is SNTAGT in the germline V gene. Germline trimming cut 0 bases from V and 7 bases from J; bases unmatched to any gene: 4. The CDR3 loop is CASSDSSGSANEQFF. The CDR3 DNA reads TGTGCCAGCAGTGACTCTAGCGGGAGTGCGAATGAGCAGTTCTTC.